Given below is one T cell receptor beta chain in context. The PCR used 60 Vbeta and 13 Jbeta primers. Clones were sequenced by immunoSEQ multiplex PCR, and TCRdb holds only the in-frame ones, with some missing. The repertoire holds 50,000 to 60,000 clones, with 75% to 85% as singletons. The CDR3 contains 17 residues. CDR1 is SGDLS and CDR2 is YYNGEE in the germline V gene. V was cut by 4 bases and J by 0 bases, with 20 bases left in between. This entry belongs to a study of cytomegalovirus exposure and HLA in healthy donors. The V and J genes are TRBV9 and TRBJ2-7; maybe TRBD1 (6 bases). The specimen was PBMCs. The sequence derives from a female donor in good health and CMV-seronegative. The CDR3 DNA follows: TGTGCCAGCAGCCCCCGTGGCGACAGGTTCAGCTCCTACGAGCAGTACTTC. This translates into CASSPRGDRFSSYEQYF.